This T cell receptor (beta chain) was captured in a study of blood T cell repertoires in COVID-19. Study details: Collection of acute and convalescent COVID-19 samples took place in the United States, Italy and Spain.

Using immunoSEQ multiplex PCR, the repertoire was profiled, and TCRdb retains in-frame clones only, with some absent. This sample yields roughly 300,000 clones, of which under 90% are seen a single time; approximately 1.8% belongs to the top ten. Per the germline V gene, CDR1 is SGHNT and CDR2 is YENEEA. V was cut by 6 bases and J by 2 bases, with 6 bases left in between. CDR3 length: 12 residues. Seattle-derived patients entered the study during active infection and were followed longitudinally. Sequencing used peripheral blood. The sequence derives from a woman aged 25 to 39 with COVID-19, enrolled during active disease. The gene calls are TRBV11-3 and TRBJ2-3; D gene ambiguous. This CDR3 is CASRRITDTQYF. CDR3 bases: TGTGCCAGCAGGCGGATCACAGATACGCAGTATTTT.